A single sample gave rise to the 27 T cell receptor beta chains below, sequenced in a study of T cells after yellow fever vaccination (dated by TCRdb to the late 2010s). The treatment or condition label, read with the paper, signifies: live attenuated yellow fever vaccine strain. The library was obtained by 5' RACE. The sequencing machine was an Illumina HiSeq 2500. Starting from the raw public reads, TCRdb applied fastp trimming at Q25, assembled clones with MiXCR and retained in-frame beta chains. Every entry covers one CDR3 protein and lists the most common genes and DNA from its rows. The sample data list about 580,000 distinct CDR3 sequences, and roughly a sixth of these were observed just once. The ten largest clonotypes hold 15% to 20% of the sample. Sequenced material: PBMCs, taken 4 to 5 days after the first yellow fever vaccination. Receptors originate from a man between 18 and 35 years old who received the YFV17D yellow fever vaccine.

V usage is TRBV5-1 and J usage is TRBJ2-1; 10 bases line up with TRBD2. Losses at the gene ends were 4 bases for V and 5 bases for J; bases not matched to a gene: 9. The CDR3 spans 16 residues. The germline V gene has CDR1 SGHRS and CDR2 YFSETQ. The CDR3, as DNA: TGCGCCAGCAGCGCGCCCCTAGCGGGGGATGACAATGAGCAGTTCTTC. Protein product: CASSAPLAGDDNEQFF.

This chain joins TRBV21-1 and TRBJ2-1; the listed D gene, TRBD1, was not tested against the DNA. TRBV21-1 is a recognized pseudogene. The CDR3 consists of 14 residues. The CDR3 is CASSKTGEYNEQFF. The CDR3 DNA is TGTGCCAGCAGCAAAACAGGGGAATACAATGAGCAGTTCTTC.

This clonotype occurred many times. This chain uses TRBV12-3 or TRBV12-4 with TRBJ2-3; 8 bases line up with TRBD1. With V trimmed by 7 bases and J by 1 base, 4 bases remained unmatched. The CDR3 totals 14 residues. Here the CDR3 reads CASTSGQGTDTQYF. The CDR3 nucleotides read TGTGCCAGCACCTCGGGACAGGGCACAGATACGCAGTATTTT.

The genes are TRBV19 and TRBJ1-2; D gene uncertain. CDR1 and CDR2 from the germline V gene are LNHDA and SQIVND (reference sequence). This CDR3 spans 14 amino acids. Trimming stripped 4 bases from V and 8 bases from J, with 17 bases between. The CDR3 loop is CASSTLLIFEGYTF. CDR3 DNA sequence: TGTGCCAGTAGTACCCTCTTGATTTTCGAGGGCTACACCTTC.

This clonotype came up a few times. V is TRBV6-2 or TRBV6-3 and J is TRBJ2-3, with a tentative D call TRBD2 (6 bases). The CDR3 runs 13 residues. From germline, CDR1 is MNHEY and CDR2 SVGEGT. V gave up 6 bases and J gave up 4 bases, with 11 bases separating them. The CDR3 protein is CASSPSGADTQYF. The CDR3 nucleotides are TGTGCCAGCAGCCCGTCGGGGGCAGATACGCAGTATTTT.

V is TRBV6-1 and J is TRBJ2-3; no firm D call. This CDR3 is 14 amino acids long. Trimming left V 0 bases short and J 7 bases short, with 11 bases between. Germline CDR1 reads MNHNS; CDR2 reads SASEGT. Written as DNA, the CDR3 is TGTGCCAGCAGTGAAGCTATGACCCGACATACGCAGTATTTT. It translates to CASSEAMTRHTQYF.

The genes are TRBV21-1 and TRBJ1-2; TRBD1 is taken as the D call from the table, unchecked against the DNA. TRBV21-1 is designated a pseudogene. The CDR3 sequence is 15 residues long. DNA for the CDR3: TGTGCCAGCAGCAAAGTTCGGACAGGGGGCTATGGCTACACCTTC. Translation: CASSKVRTGGYGYTF.

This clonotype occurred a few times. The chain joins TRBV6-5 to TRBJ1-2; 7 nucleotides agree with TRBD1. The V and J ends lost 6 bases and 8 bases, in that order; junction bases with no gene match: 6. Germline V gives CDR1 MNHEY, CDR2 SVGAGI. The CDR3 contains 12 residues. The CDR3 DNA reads TGTGCCAGCAGCCATAACAGGGGAGGCTACACCTTC. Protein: CASSHNRGGYTF.

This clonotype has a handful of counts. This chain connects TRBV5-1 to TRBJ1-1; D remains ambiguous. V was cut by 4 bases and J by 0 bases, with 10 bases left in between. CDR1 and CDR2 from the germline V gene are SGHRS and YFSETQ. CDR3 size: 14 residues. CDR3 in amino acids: CASSPDVMNTEAFF. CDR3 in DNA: TGCGCCAGCAGCCCGGACGTCATGAACACTGAAGCTTTCTTT.

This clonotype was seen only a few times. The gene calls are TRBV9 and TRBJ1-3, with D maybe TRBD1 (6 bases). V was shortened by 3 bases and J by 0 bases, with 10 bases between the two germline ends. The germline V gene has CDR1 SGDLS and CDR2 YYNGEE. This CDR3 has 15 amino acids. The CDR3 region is CASSEGTFSGNTIYF. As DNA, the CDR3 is TGTGCCAGCAGCGAAGGGACATTCTCTGGAAACACCATATATTTT.

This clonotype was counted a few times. DNA of the CDR3: TGCGCCAGCAGCCAAGATCCCATAGGGGGGGGGTTCAACAATGAGCAGTTCTTC. Amino acids: CASSQDPIGGGFNNEQFF. The chain recombines TRBV4-3 with TRBJ2-1, with D possibly TRBD2 on 7 matching bases. Germline V gene sequence: CDR1 LGHNA, CDR2 YSLEER. V lost 0 bases to trimming and J lost 5 bases, with 20 bases between them. This CDR3 has 18 amino acids.

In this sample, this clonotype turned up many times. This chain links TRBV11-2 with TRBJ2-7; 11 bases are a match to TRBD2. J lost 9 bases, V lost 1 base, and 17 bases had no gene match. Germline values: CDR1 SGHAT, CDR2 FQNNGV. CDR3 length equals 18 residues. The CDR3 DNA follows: TGTGCCAGCAGCTTAGTTCTCGGGATTGGTAGCGGGGGGGCCGCGCAGTACTTC. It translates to CASSLVLGIGSGGAAQYF.

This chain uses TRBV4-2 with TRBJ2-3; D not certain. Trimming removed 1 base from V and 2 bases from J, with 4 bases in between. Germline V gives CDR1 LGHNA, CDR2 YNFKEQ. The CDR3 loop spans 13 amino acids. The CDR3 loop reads CASSQGDTDTQYF. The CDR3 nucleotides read TGTGCCAGCAGCCAAGGGGACACAGATACGCAGTATTTT.

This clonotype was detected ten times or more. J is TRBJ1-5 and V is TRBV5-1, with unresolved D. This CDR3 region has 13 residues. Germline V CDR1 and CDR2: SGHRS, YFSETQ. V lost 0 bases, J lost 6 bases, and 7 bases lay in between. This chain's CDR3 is CASSLAGSQPQHF. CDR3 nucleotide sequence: TGCGCCAGCAGCTTGGCCGGGAGTCAGCCCCAGCATTTT.

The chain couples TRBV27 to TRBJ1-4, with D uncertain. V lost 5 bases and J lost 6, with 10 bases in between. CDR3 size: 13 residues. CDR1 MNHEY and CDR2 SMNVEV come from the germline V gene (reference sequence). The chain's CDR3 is CASSPITDEKLFF. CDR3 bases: TGTGCCAGCAGTCCCATCACTGATGAAAAACTGTTTTTT.

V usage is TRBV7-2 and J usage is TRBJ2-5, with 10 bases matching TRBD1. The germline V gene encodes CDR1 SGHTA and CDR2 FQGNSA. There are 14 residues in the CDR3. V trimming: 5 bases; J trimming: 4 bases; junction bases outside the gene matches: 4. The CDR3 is CASSDWTGGETQYF. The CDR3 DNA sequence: TGTGCCAGCAGCGATTGGACAGGGGGAGAGACCCAGTACTTC.

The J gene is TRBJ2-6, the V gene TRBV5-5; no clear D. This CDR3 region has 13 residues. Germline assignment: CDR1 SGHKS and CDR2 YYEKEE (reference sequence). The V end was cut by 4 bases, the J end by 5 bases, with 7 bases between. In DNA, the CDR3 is TGTGCCAGCAGCCCGACGTGGGCCAACGTCCTGACTTTC. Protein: CASSPTWANVLTF.

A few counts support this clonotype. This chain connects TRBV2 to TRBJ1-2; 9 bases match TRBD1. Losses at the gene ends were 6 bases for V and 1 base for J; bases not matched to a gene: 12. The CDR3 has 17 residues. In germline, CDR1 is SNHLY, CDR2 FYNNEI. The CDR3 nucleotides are TGTGCCAGCAGCCCGGGACAGGGCCTTTTTTTTAACTATGGCTACACCTTC. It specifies CASSPGQGLFFNYGYTF.

The CDR3 here is CASSRSGSVGGELFF. The DNA of the CDR3 is TGTGCCAGCAGCCGTAGCGGGTCCGTGGGGGGGGAGCTGTTTTTT. The rearrangement links TRBV7-3 to TRBJ2-2; TRBD2 matches at 7 bases. The CDR3 totals 15 residues. Germline values: CDR1 SGHTA, CDR2 FQGTGA. V lost 5 bases to trimming and J lost 8 bases; unmatched junction nucleotides: 11.

CDR3 loop: CASSFLGGDQPQHF. In nucleotides, the CDR3 is TGTGCCAGCAGCTTCCTGGGGGGGGATCAGCCCCAGCATTTT. The chain uses TRBV7-2 and TRBJ1-5, with a tentative D call TRBD1 (5 bases). The CDR3 consists of 14 residues. Trimming stripped 3 bases from V and 5 bases from J, with 11 bases between. Germline CDR1 SGHTA, CDR2 FQGNSA.

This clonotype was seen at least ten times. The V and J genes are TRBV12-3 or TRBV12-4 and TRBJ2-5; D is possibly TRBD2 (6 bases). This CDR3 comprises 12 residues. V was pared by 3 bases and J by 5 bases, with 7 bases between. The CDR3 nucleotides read TGTGCCAGCAGTTTTGCGGGGGAGACCCAGTACTTC. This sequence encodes CASSFAGETQYF.

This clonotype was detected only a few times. The CDR3 nucleotides are TGCAGCGTTGAAGAAGACAGAGGGTGGGAGACCCAGTACTTC. Translated: CSVEEDRGWETQYF. The chain combines TRBV29-1 with TRBJ2-5; D possibly matches TRBD1 or TRBD2 (5 bases each). The CDR3 loop spans 14 amino acids. V was shortened by 0 bases and J by 5 bases, with 13 bases between the two germline ends. Germline CDR1 and CDR2: SQVTM and ANQGSEA.

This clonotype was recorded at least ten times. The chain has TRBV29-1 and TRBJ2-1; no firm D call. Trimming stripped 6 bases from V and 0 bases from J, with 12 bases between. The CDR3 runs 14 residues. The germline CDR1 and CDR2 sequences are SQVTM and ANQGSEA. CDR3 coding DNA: TGCAGCGTGAAGAGTCAGTACTCCTACAATGAGCAGTTCTTC. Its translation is CSVKSQYSYNEQFF.

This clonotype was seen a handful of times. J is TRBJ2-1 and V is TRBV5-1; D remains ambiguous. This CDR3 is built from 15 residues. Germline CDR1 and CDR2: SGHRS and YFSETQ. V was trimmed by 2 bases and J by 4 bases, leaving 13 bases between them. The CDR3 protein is CASSFGRAVYNEQFF. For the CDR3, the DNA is TGCGCCAGCAGCTTCGGAAGGGCGGTTTACAATGAGCAGTTCTTC.

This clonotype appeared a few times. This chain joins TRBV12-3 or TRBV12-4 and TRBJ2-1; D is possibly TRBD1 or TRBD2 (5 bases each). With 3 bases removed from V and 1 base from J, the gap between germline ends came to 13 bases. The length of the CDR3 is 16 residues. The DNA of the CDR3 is TGTGCCAGCAGTTTTATTCTGGGGGTATCCTACAATGAGCAGTTCTTC. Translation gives CASSFILGVSYNEQFF.

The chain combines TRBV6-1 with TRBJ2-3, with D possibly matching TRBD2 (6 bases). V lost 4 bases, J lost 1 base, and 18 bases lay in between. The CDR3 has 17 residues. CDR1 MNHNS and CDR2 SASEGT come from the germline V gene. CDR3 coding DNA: TGTGCCAGCAGTGCTATAGCGGACCCAATCGGCACAGATACGCAGTATTTT. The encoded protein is CASSAIADPIGTDTQYF.

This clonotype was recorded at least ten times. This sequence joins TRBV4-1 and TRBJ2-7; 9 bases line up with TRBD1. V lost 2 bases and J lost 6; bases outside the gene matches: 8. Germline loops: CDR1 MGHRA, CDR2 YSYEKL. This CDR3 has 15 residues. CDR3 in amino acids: CASSQREGQGFEQYV. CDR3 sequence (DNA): TGCGCCAGCAGCCAAAGGGAGGGACAGGGCTTCGAGCAGTACGTC.